The 4 T cell receptor beta chains reported below all come from one sample, sequenced in a study of T cells in Graves' hyperthyroidism and ophthalmopathy. RNA transcripts gave rise to amplified TCR beta CDR3 regions. HTBI primers were the set used in a first-round RT-PCR of the TCR CDR3. TCRdb recomputed calls from the multiplex PCR reads with MiXCR, one row per CDR3 protein. The repertoire holds some 500,000 distinct CDR3 sequences, with about 16% as singletons. The sequenced sample was blood. The receptors come from a woman aged 25 to 39 with Graves' ophthalmopathy.

The chain joins TRBV6-1 to TRBJ2-7; TRBD2 aligns across 9 bases. Germline V gene data show CDR1 as MNHNS and CDR2 as SASEGT. CDR3 length: 15 amino acids. Trimming at V came to 5 bases and at J to 6 bases, leaving 11 bases not matched to a gene. The DNA of the CDR3 is TGTGCCAGCAGTCCCGGGACTAGCTACGGGTCCGAGCAGTACTTC. This sequence encodes CASSPGTSYGSEQYF.

The chain employs TRBV7-2 and TRBJ1-2; D is perhaps TRBD1 (5 bases). V lost 11 bases to trimming and J lost 2 bases, with 12 bases between them. The CDR3 sequence is 12 residues long. In germline, CDR1 is SGHTA, CDR2 FQGNSA. CDR3 nucleotides: TGTGCCTCCGGAGAGGGGAACTATGGCTACACCTTC. It encodes CASGEGNYGYTF.

This clonotype was picked up one time. The CDR3 DNA follows: TGTGCCAGCGGTCGTTCCCCGGGACAATACGAGCAGTACTTC. As protein: CASGRSPGQYEQYF. The chain employs TRBV28 and TRBJ2-7; maybe TRBD1 (6 bases). Germline-derived CDR1 and CDR2 are MDHEN and SYDVKM. This CDR3 has 14 residues. Deletions cut 8 bases from V and 4 bases from J, with 18 bases between.

There are many counts of this clonotype. The rearrangement uses TRBV20-1 and TRBJ2-7, with D unclear. Trimming shortened V by 5 bases and J by 7 bases, and 12 bases separated the two germline ends. The V gene's germline CDR1 is DFQATT and CDR2 SNEGSKA (reference sequence). The CDR3 spans 11 residues. The CDR3 coding sequence is TGCAGTGCTCGCATGGGAATTGAGCAGTACTTC. It yields the protein CSARMGIEQYF.